This T cell receptor (beta chain) originates from a study of blood T cell repertoires in COVID-19. For the study at large: Samples of COVID-19 (acute and convalescent) were obtained from the United States, Italy and Spain. T cells, B-cell-depleted T cells, or PBMCs provided the cDNA or gDNA that served as material.

Germline assignment: CDR1 LNHDA and CDR2 SQIVND (reference sequence). CDR3 size: 13 residues. V lost 3 bases and J 2 bases, leaving 7 bases between the germline ends. TCRdb's copy holds only in-frame clones and misses some; the assay was immunoSEQ multiplex PCR. Of 210,000 or so clones in the sample, 65% to 85% were seen once. Seattle participants joined during active infection and were tracked over time. The origin of this receptor is a woman aged 25 to 39 with COVID-19, enrolled during active disease. The chain joins TRBV19 to TRBJ1-2; D remains ambiguous. Sequencing input: peripheral blood. The CDR3 is CASSMSGNYGYTF. In DNA, the CDR3 is TGTGCCAGTAGTATGTCAGGAAACTATGGCTACACCTTC.